What follows is one T cell receptor (beta chain) and its context. Clones were sequenced by immunoSEQ multiplex PCR, and TCRdb holds only the in-frame ones, with some missing. The profile covers tens of thousands of clones, with nearly 97% appearing a single time and 0.2% to 0.25% taken by the ten largest. This specimen comes from a study of technical replicates of blood from a handful of donors. Looked up from germline, CDR1 is MNHNS and CDR2 is SASEGT. With 0 bases removed from V and 6 bases from J, the gap between germline ends came to 5 bases. This CDR3 is 13 amino acids long. The specimen sequenced was T cells isolated from PBMCs. The sequence came from a human donor in good health. V gene TRBV6-1 combines with J gene TRBJ2-2; D is unclear. This CDR3 is CASSEASPGELFF. For the CDR3, the DNA is TGTGCCAGCAGTGAAGCGAGCCCCGGGGAGCTGTTTTTT.